The rows below give T cell receptor beta chains drawn from one sample of a study of technical replicates of blood from several donors. Sequencing used immunoSEQ multiplex PCR; TCRdb keeps in-frame clones, though not all of them. The top ten hold 0.25% to 0.35% of the sample, which has 75,000 to 100,000 clones, 80% to 95% seen once. Sequenced material: T cells isolated from PBMCs. The receptors come from a human donor in good health. Both conserved end residues are part of each CDR3. A D gene is named only where the DNA matches it firmly. For some rows the clone size is stated as once, few or many, or as a class when expanded; others skip it.

d_gene	v_gene	j_gene	abundance	CDR3nt	CDR3aa
.	TRBV13	TRBJ2-7	.	TGTGCCAGCAGCTTCCTCAGGGGAGAATCATACGAGCAGTACTTC	CASSFLRGESYEQYF
TRBD2	TRBV29-1	TRBJ2-7	.	TGCAGCGTTGAAGATCTTGGGCTAGCGGGGTCCTACGAGCAGTACTTC	CSVEDLGLAGSYEQYF
.	TRBV11-3	TRBJ2-5	.	TGTGCCAGCAGCTTCGGGACAAAAGAGACCCAGTACTTC	CASSFGTKETQYF
.	TRBV11-3	TRBJ1-4	.	TGTGCCAGCAGCTTGGGGCTAGCGCGCGAAAAACTGTTTTTT	CASSLGLAREKLFF
TRBD1	TRBV14	TRBJ1-3	.	TGTGCCAGCAGCCCCTATCGGGACAGATCTGGAAACACCATATATTTT	CASSPYRDRSGNTIYF
.	TRBV9	TRBJ1-4	.	TGTGCCAGCGCGACAGACGGCCTACATGAAAAACTGTTTTTT	CASATDGLHEKLFF
.	TRBV5-1	TRBJ1-2	.	TGCGCCAGCAGCTTGACCTCGAAACAGGACCGCTATGGCTACACCTTC	CASSLTSKQDRYGYTF
.	TRBV4-1	TRBJ1-1	few	TGCGCCAGCAGCCGGCCAGGGAATGAAGCTTTCTTT	CASSRPGNEAFF
.	TRBV7-6	TRBJ2-7	.	TGCGCCAGCAGCTTAGTTCGGGATGGGGTGACTGAGCAGTACTTC	CASSLVRDGVTEQYF
.	TRBV28	TRBJ2-2	.	TGTGCCAGCAGTTTAGAAGACTTTCTTTGGGGGGAGCTGTTTTTT	CASSLEDFLWGELFF
.	TRBV9	TRBJ1-6	.	TGTGCCAGCAGCGTCGCGACAGAGTATAATTCACCCCTCCACTTT	CASSVATEYNSPLHF
TRBD1	TRBV6-5	TRBJ1-1	.	TGTGCCAGCAGTTACTCAGGGGGCCTGGCCGCTGAAGCTTTCTTT	CASSYSGGLAAEAFF
TRBD1	TRBV10-3	TRBJ1-5	.	TGTGCCATCAGTGGGGGACAGGGGATAAATCGTCAGCCCCAGCATTTT	CAISGGQGINRQPQHF
.	TRBV7-9	TRBJ1-2	.	TGTGCCAGCAGTCGGGATCCCGTAGGGTATGGCTACACCTTC	CASSRDPVGYGYTF
.	TRBV10-1	TRBJ2-6	.	TGCGCCAGCAGCCCAGGGGGCGGGAGTCTCGCTGGGGCCAACGTCCTGACTTTC	CASSPGGGSLAGANVLTF
TRBD2	TRBV28	TRBJ2-7	.	TGTGCCAGCAGTCCCGACGTAGGACTAGTTGGCTACGAGCAGTACTTC	CASSPDVGLVGYEQYF